This TCR beta chain was profiled in a study of blood T cell dynamics during melanoma immunotherapy. Points from the study as a whole: The most clonal sorted CD8+ subset, immune-effector cells, was closest to cell-free DNA CDR3 sequences.

This sample's time point: week 3, after first cycle of checkpoint inhibitor. Memory T cells counted as immune-effector cells when CD3+ CD4- CD8+ CD45RA- CD45RO-high CD27- CCR7-. The data were produced by immunoSEQ multiplex PCR, yet TCRdb's version contains in-frame clones alone and is incomplete. Of around 990 clones listed, roughly 70% were seen once; the top ten hold 15% to 18%. This clone showed up just a few times. The antigen is not known. Germline V CDR1 and CDR2: MDHEN, SYDVKM. V shed 8 bases and J shed 6 bases, with 22 bases lying between them. CDR3 length: 15 residues. This clonotype was obtained from a human donor with melanoma. The sample consisted of CD8+ T cells from blood, taken from a patient treated with checkpoint blockade. The chain uses TRBV28 and TRBJ1-1; D is possibly TRBD1 (6 bases). In nucleotides, the CDR3 is TGTGCCAGCTACCGCGGGGCAGGGGAAATCCCTGAAGCTTTCTTT. Its protein is CASYRGAGEIPEAFF.